Here is one TCR beta chain with its context. This CDR3 has 18 amino acids. Looked up from germline, CDR1 is LNHNV and CDR2 is YYDKDF (reference sequence). V lost 3 bases to trimming and J lost 7 bases; unmatched junction nucleotides: 16. This sample is drawn from a study of blood T cell repertoires in COVID-19. Study at large: Material from acute and convalescent COVID-19 was sourced from the United States, Italy and Spain. PBMCs, B-cell-depleted T cells, or T cells were the source of the cDNA or gDNA that made up the material.

Study processing details: Reference gene primer amplification gave nucleated cell count estimates. Clones were read by immunoSEQ multiplex PCR, and TCRdb kept only the in-frame ones, dropping some. Clone size and the V and J calls come from that table; the DNA yielded D and trimming. The repertoire holds approximately 230,000 clones, with around 80% as singletons. Material: peripheral blood. The rearrangement links TRBV15 to TRBJ2-1; 9 nucleotides match TRBD1. The TCR was taken from a man aged 25-45 years with active or convalescent COVID-19. CDR3 loop: CATSRATTPGQGRNEQFF. The CDR3 nucleotides are TGTGCCACCAGCAGGGCGACGACCCCGGGACAGGGTCGGAATGAGCAGTTCTTC.